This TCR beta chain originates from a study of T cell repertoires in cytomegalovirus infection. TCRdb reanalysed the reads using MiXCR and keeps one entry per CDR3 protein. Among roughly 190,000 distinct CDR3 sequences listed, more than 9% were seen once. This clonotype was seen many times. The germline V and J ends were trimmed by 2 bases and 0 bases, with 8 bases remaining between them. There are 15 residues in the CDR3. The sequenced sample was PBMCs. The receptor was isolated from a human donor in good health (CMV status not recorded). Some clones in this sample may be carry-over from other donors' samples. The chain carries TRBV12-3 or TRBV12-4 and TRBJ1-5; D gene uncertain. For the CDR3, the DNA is TGTGCCAGCAGTTTATCGGAGGGTAGCAATCAGCCCCAGCATTTT. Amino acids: CASSLSEGSNQPQHF.